This TCR beta chain was identified during a study of shared clonotypes between healthy human individuals. Across the study: Donors were a couple of women and a few men aged 18 to 49.

There are 16 residues in the CDR3. Looked up from germline, CDR1 is MNHNS and CDR2 is SASEGT. V lost 3 bases and J 6 bases, leaving 18 bases between the germline ends. Each donor was a Caucasian adult residing in Nashville, Tennessee. Profiled with immunoSEQ multiplex PCR; TCRdb holds only in-frame clones, not every one. The sample contains about 2.4 million clones, 85% to 95% of which appear only once. The rearrangement uses TRBV6-1 and TRBJ2-4; tentatively, D is TRBD2 (5 bases). The clonotype comes from a man between 18 and 35 years old in good health. Sample: naive CD4+ T cells sorted from blood. Subset in this sample: CD45RA+ positively selected. In nucleotides, the CDR3 is TGTGCCAGCAGTGATCGGACGGGGTTACGGGGAAACATTCAGTACTTC. Translating it yields CASSDRTGLRGNIQYF.